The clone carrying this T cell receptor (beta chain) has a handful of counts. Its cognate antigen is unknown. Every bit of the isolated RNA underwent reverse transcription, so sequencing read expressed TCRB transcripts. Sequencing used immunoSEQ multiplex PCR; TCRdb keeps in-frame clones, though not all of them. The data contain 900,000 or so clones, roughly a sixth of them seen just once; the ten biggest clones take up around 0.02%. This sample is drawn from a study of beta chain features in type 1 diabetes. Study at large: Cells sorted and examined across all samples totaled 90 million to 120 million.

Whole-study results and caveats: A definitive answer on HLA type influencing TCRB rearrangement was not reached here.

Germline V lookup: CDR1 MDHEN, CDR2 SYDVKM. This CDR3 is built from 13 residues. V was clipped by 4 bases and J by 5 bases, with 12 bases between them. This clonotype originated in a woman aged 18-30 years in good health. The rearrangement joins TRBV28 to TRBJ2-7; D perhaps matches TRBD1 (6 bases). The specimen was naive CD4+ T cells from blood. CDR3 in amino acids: CASSSTGFNEQYF. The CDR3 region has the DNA TGTGCCAGCAGTTCCACAGGGTTCAACGAGCAGTACTTC.